This record looks at one T cell receptor beta chain sequence and its context. This specimen belongs to a study of cytotoxic CD8 clonotypes in ibrutinib-treated CLL. CDR3 length: 12 residues. Between the trimmed V and J ends, which lost 5 bases and 2 bases, there was a span of 7 bases. Germline CDR1 and CDR2: KGHSH and LQKENI. Only in-frame clones appear in the TCRdb table, and some are missing; sequencing was by immunoSEQ multiplex PCR. This table has tens of thousands of clones, 57% appearing once. The material was PBMCs, obtained after 12 months of ibrutinib treatment. This TCR derives from a human donor with chronic lymphocytic leukemia. The chain carries TRBV18 and TRBJ2-7; weak D call: TRBD1 (5 bases). CDR3 in amino acids: CASSSGTYEQYF. CDR3 in DNA: TGTGCCAGCTCATCAGGGACCTACGAGCAGTACTTC. The whole variable domain, filled in from reference TRBV18 and TRBJ2-7, reads NAGVMQNPRHLVRRRGQEARLRCSPMKGHSHVYWYRQLPEEGLKFMVYLQKENIIDESGMPKERFSAEFPKEGPSILRIQQVVRGDSAAYFCASSSGTYEQYFGPGTRLTVT.